The entry below gives a single TCR beta chain sequence along with its context. These data are taken from a study of control samples from healthy donors and cancer patients. Sequencing was performed with immunoSEQ multiplex PCR; in TCRdb, only in-frame clones are kept and a portion is missing. This sample has 160,000 or so clones, with just over 95% found just once. V lost 1 base to trimming and J lost 6 bases; unmatched junction nucleotides: 5. The CDR3 covers 14 residues. Looked up from germline, CDR1 is SGDLS and CDR2 is YYNGEE. Sequenced: blood. The chain links TRBV9 to TRBJ2-7; 9 bases line up with TRBD1. The origin of this receptor is a woman in her 30s in good health. As DNA, the CDR3 is TGTGCCAGCAGCGTAAGGGGACAGGGAAGCGAGCAGTACTTC. This codes for CASSVRGQGSEQYF.